What follows are 25 T cell receptor beta chains derived from one specimen sequenced in a study of T-cell memory formation after mild COVID-19. Using its own MiXCR run on the 5' RACE reads, TCRdb lists one record per CDR3 protein. Among a few hundred thousand distinct CDR3 sequences, around a fifth were seen once, and the ten largest hold around 23%. Sequencing was performed on PBMCs or a T cell subset sorted from them (not recorded which). These receptors were collected from a man between 18 and 35 years old who had mild COVID-19 (a few samples of this study predate the infection). Cell type and time point are not known.

This clonotype came up many times. The V call is TRBV29-1, the J call TRBJ2-3; D ambiguous. V lost 0 bases and J 2 bases, leaving 12 bases between the germline ends. The germline gives CDR1 SQVTM, CDR2 ANQGSEA. This CDR3 is built from 15 residues. The CDR3 region has the DNA TGCAGCGTTGAAGAACGTCCGAACCCCACAGATACGCAGTATTTT. Translated, it gives CSVEERPNPTDTQYF.

This clonotype came up a few times. This sequence joins TRBV7-3 and TRBJ1-1, with unresolved D. Germline CDR1 is SGHTA and CDR2 is FQGTGA. V gave up 1 base and J gave up 4 bases, with 7 bases separating them. CDR3 length: 13 residues. The CDR3 spells CASSLSVRTEAFF. The DNA for the CDR3 is TGTGCCAGCAGCTTAAGCGTACGCACTGAAGCTTTCTTT.

The V call is TRBV5-1, the J call TRBJ2-5, with D unresolved. The CDR3 consists of 13 residues. The V and J ends lost 5 bases and 3 bases respectively, with 11 bases between them. Germline CDR1 reads SGHRS; CDR2 reads YFSETQ. CDR3 nucleotide sequence: TGCGCCAGCAGAACGAGCCCAGAAGAGACCCAGTACTTC. Translated, it gives CASRTSPEETQYF.

This chain connects TRBV20-1 to TRBJ2-3; D is perhaps TRBD2 (6 bases). Germline V gives CDR1 DFQATT, CDR2 SNEGSKA (reference sequence). Trimming shortened V by 3 bases and J by 2 bases, and 15 bases separated the two germline ends. The CDR3 is made up of 15 amino acids. The chain's CDR3 is CSASSWGENTDTQYF. The DNA for the CDR3 is TGCAGTGCTAGTTCCTGGGGGGAAAACACAGATACGCAGTATTTT.

V usage is TRBV15 and J usage is TRBJ2-7; perhaps D is TRBD1 or TRBD2 (5 bases each). Germline assignment: CDR1 LNHNV and CDR2 YYDKDF (reference sequence). V dropped 5 bases and J dropped 4 bases, with 21 bases sitting between them. The CDR3 extends over 16 amino acids. The CDR3 is CATSAPPGRGEYEQYV. Written as DNA, the CDR3 is TGTGCCACCAGCGCGCCCCCGGGGCGTGGGGAATACGAGCAGTACGTC.

This sequence joins TRBV6-2 or TRBV6-3 and TRBJ1-1, with D maybe TRBD1 (5 bases). CDR3 size: 13 residues. Per the germline V gene, CDR1 is MNHEY and CDR2 is SVGEGT. V gave up 7 bases and J gave up 4 bases, with 13 bases separating them. The CDR3 DNA reads as TGTGCCAGCACTCTCGGGACCGGCACTGAAGCTTTCTTT. Translating gives CASTLGTGTEAFF.

This clonotype was detected a few times. This chain connects TRBV28 to TRBJ1-5; D call uncertain. Per germline, CDR1 MDHEN and CDR2 SYDVKM. Trimming left V 8 bases short and J 7 bases short, with 12 bases between. The CDR3 length is 12 residues. In DNA, the CDR3 is TGTGCCAGCGGAAGGCGTTGGCAGCCCCAGCATTTT. Amino acid sequence: CASGRRWQPQHF.

As to this clonotype: A read error may be the cause here, since a much bigger clone is one base away. The chain employs TRBV7-9 and TRBJ1-2, with no clear D. Per germline, CDR1 SEHNR and CDR2 FQNEAQ (reference sequence). This CDR3 is 13 amino acids long. CDR3 DNA sequence: TGTGACAGCAGCGTATCGGGCCTGGAGGGCTACACCTTC. Translated, it gives CDSSVSGLEGYTF.

The chain employs TRBV3-1 and TRBJ1-2, with 9 bases that match TRBD1. This CDR3 comprises 14 residues. Germline loops: CDR1 LGHDT, CDR2 YNNKEL (reference sequence). J lost 4 bases, V lost 6 bases, and 6 bases had no gene match. CDR3 nucleotide sequence: TGTGCCAGCAGTCCTGCGACAGGGGGCTATGGCTACACCTTC. It specifies CASSPATGGYGYTF.

In this sample, this clonotype turned up many times. The genes are TRBV7-3 and TRBJ2-3; 8 bases line up with TRBD1. CDR1 and CDR2 (germline): SGHTA, FQGTGA. V lost 1 base and J lost 5; bases outside the gene matches: 2. CDR3 length: 14 amino acids. The CDR3 DNA reads TGTGCCAGCAGCTTAAGCAGGGGGCGAGATACGCAGTATTTT. It specifies CASSLSRGRDTQYF.

This clonotype occurred a few times. This rearrangement joins TRBV5-1 to TRBJ1-5; D unresolved. Looked up from germline, CDR1 is SGHRS and CDR2 is YFSETQ. The CDR3 consists of 15 residues. Trimming took 4 bases from V and 2 from J, leaving 13 bases between them. The CDR3 nucleotides read TGCGCCAGCAGCAACGCCCCTGGGGGCAATCAGCCCCAGCATTTT. It encodes CASSNAPGGNQPQHF.

This clonotype was recorded a few times. The chain is built from TRBV4-1 and TRBJ2-3, with 9 bases matching TRBD2. The CDR3 consists of 17 residues. Germline V gives CDR1 MGHRA, CDR2 YSYEKL. V dropped 1 base and J dropped 4; count of bases not matched to a gene: 9. The CDR3 DNA is TGCGCCAGCAGCCAAGCTCCGCGGGGGGGTTCGTCAGATACGCAGTATTTT. It codes for CASSQAPRGGSSDTQYF.

The chain uses TRBV6-5 and TRBJ2-1, with a possible D match to TRBD1 (6 bases). V lost 6 bases and J lost 4, with 10 bases in between. CDR1 and CDR2 from the germline V gene are MNHEY and SVGAGI. The CDR3 has 13 residues. The CDR3 region is CASRAGQYNEQFF. The CDR3 DNA reads as TGTGCCAGCAGGGCCGGACAGTACAATGAGCAGTTCTTC.

This clonotype was recorded a few times. The V gene is TRBV9, the J gene TRBJ2-7; D perhaps matches TRBD2 (5 bases). With 4 bases removed from V and 6 bases from J, the gap between germline ends came to 11 bases. The CDR3 runs to 12 residues. In germline, CDR1 is SGDLS, CDR2 YYNGEE. The chain's CDR3 is CASSYKEGEQYF. Here the CDR3 DNA reads TGTGCCAGCAGCTACAAAGAGGGCGAGCAGTACTTC. Full variable domain (rest looked up from reference TRBV9 and TRBJ2-7): DSGVTQTPKHLITATGQRVTLRCSPRSGDLSVYWYQQSLDQGLQFLIQYYNGEERAKGNILERFSAQQFPDLHSELNLSSLELGDSALYFCASSYKEGEQYFGPGTRLTVT.

This clonotype showed up just a few times. The CDR3 sequence is CASSQITGRYEQYV. CDR3 bases: TGTGCCAGCAGCCAAATAACAGGCCGCTACGAGCAGTACGTC. This chain links TRBV14 with TRBJ2-7, with a possible D match to TRBD1 (5 bases). The ends were cut back, 2 bases at V and 3 bases at J, with 11 bases in the middle. The CDR3 runs 14 residues. Germline CDR1 SGHDN, CDR2 FVKESK.

This clonotype was found a few times. The genes are TRBV5-1 and TRBJ1-2, with D uncertain. The germline V gene encodes CDR1 SGHRS and CDR2 YFSETQ. Trimming took off 5 bases at V and 4 bases at J, with 9 bases between the two ends. This CDR3 is built from 12 residues. The CDR3 sequence: CASRAETYGYTF. The CDR3, as DNA: TGCGCCAGCAGGGCCGAGACCTATGGCTACACCTTC.

This clonotype showed up just a few times. The chain couples TRBV14 to TRBJ2-2, with TRBD1 matching over 7 bases. The germline V gene encodes CDR1 SGHDN and CDR2 FVKESK. The CDR3 length is 17 residues. V lost 5 bases and J lost 2; bases outside the gene matches: 11. The DNA of the CDR3 is TGTGCCAGCAGCTTGAGGTCGGGGACAGTAAACACCGGGGAGCTGTTTTTT. Translated, it gives CASSLRSGTVNTGELFF. Full variable domain (outside the CDR3, taken from reference TRBV14 and TRBJ2-2): EAGVTQFPSHSVIEKGQTVTLRCDPISGHDNLYWYRRVMGKEIKFLLHFVKESKQDESGMPNNRFLAERTGGTYSTLKVQPAELEDSGVYFCASSLRSGTVNTGELFFGEGSRLTVL.

This clonotype was seen repeatedly, ten times or more. This sequence joins TRBV4-3 and TRBJ2-1, with 11 bases matching TRBD2. The CDR3 is made up of 15 amino acids. CDR1 is LGHNA, CDR2 YSLEER, per germline. V lost 2 bases and J lost 9; bases outside the gene matches: 6. CDR3 in amino acids: CASSQSSGGAGEQFF. The CDR3 DNA is TGCGCCAGCAGCCAAAGTAGCGGGGGGGCCGGTGAGCAGTTCTTC.

This clonotype turned up a few times. The chain carries TRBV3-1 and TRBJ2-2; tentative D call: TRBD2 (5 bases). The CDR3 length is 15 residues. Germline V gene lookup returns CDR1 LGHDT and CDR2 YNNKEL (reference sequence). With 1 base removed from V and 4 bases from J, the gap between germline ends came to 10 bases. The chain's CDR3 is CASSQGVEVTGELFF. The CDR3 DNA follows: TGTGCCAGCAGCCAAGGAGTGGAGGTCACCGGGGAGCTGTTTTTT.

As concerns this clonotype: Germline is not matched at one junction end, which may reflect a read error. The V call is TRBV4-3, the J call TRBJ1-6; D ambiguous. The germline CDR1 and CDR2 sequences are LGHNA and YSLEER. The CDR3 spans 13 residues. The CDR3 loop reads CANSQYANSPLHF. CDR3 bases: TGCGCCAACAGCCAATACGCGAATTCACCCCTCCACTTT.

This clonotype was observed many times. This chain connects TRBV4-3 to TRBJ2-6, with D possibly TRBD1 on 6 matching bases. The germline V and J ends were trimmed by 0 bases and 2 bases, with 11 bases remaining between them. The CDR3 has 17 residues. Per germline, CDR1 LGHNA and CDR2 YSLEER. The CDR3 reads CASSQETQGTGANVLTF. Written as DNA, the CDR3 is TGCGCCAGCAGCCAAGAAACCCAGGGGACTGGGGCCAACGTCCTGACTTTC.

This clonotype has a handful of counts. This chain joins TRBV7-3 and TRBJ2-3, with a weak D call TRBD1 (5 bases). The CDR3 covers 15 residues. Per germline, CDR1 SGHTA and CDR2 FQGTGA. V was shortened by 2 bases and J by 3 bases, with 12 bases between the two germline ends. CDR3 nucleotide sequence: TGTGCCAGCAGCTTATCCGTGACAGCTACAGATACGCAGTATTTT. Its protein product is CASSLSVTATDTQYF.

This sequence joins TRBV30 and TRBJ2-7, with D maybe TRBD2 (6 bases). Between the trimmed V and J ends, which lost 0 bases and 2 bases, there was a span of 8 bases. The CDR3 has 13 amino acids. Germline CDR1 and CDR2: GTSNPN and SVGIG (reference sequence). CDR3 sequence reads: CAWSVSGAYEQYF. CDR3 nucleotides: TGTGCCTGGAGTGTTTCGGGGGCCTACGAGCAGTACTTC.

As for this clonotype: With a much larger clone just one base away, this may be a read error. This sequence joins TRBV5-1 and TRBJ2-3; D uncertain. V was shortened by 0 bases and J by 4 bases, with 6 bases between the two germline ends. The germline gives CDR1 SGHRS, CDR2 YFSETQ. The CDR3 contains 13 residues. The CDR3 protein is CASSLEHADTQYF. CDR3 bases: TGCGCCAGCAGCTTGGAACATGCAGATACGCAGTATTTT.

V gene TRBV28 combines with J gene TRBJ1-1; 11 positions agree with TRBD1. Germline V gene lookup returns CDR1 MDHEN and CDR2 SYDVKM. This CDR3 comprises 14 residues. J lost 11 bases, V lost 5 bases, and 10 bases had no gene match. The CDR3 reads CASSHRDRGIRAFF. CDR3 nucleotides: TGTGCCAGCAGTCACAGGGACAGGGGGATTCGGGCTTTCTTT.